This TCR beta chain comes out of a study of identical twins (dated by TCRdb to 2016 to 2018). About the full investigation: To test whether fetal clonotypes persist, this study deep-sequenced TCR alpha and beta repertoires from monozygotic twins, from unrelated adults of various ages, and from cord blood. To rule out contamination, replicate twin experiments were performed at different times with different library preparation protocols. The research as a whole found: Because the same donors could not be followed over many years, the conclusions relied on cross-sectional statistical analysis. In monozygotic twins, recombination models systematically underestimated out-of-frame TCR alpha sharing, but the models matched the sharing seen between unrelated individuals. Abundant cord blood beta clonotypes had fewer insertions, young adult naive repertoires showed a similar but weaker trend, and memory repertoires showed no such trend. Excess twin sharing in beta out-of-frame sequences was weaker because fewer shared sequences lowered the signal-to-noise ratio. Compared with coincidental sharing between unrelated individuals, out-of-frame TCR alpha sequences shared between twins showed an excess of sequences with low generation probability. Zero-insertion analyses could be partly confounded by invariant T cells such as MAIT and iNKT, although diverse VJ usage argued against such confounding for most clonotypes.

V and J are trimmed by 4 bases and 7 bases, and the gene matches miss 15 bases of the junction. The CDR3 runs 16 residues from the cysteine to the phenylalanine. The read is trimmed to its CDR3 DNA, 48 bases read in frame from base 1. Taken from the germline V gene (reference sequence), the CDR1 and CDR2 loops are LGHDT and YNNKEL. Library method: 5' RACE. The sequencer listed for this sample is Illumina HiSeq 2000. A universal primer binding site was introduced by template switching, and a unique molecular identifier was present in the final cDNA, enabling accurate counting of TCR cDNA molecules. First-strand cDNA for TCR alpha and beta chains was synthesized from specific primers in the conserved constant-segment region. To control for contamination, each cDNA library was double barcoded with a SMART-Mk sample barcode plus Illumina barcodes. Two successive PCR steps introduced TruSeq adapter sequences along with Illumina sample barcodes. The Illumina HiSeq platform was used with custom primers to sequence TCR alpha and beta cDNA libraries. In the paper's pipeline: MiGEC was used to process raw reads and extract unique molecular identifiers, and MiXCR was used to find CDR3 positions. For each individual, recombination models were inferred using an EM algorithm with the repgenHMM and IGoR tools. Shared clonotypes were analyzed with the tcR package in R, and sharing was normalized by the product of cloneset sizes. To study raw recombination free of thymic and clonal selection effects, out-of-frame nonproductive sequences were analyzed. The raw public reads went through TCRdb reprocessing: fastp at Q25, MiXCR clone calling, in-frame beta chains kept. Records with the same CDR3 protein are collapsed into one entry carrying the most frequent genes and DNA. In this record, the V and J calls reflect TCRdb's handling and not the investigators' own analysis. In all, the sample holds around 510,000 distinct CDR3 sequences, and about 13% of those were seen once. The ten largest clonotypes hold more than 0.8% of the sample.

This clonotype was recorded a few times. Its antigen remains undetermined. No base quality information exists; no much larger clone differs at one position. Every donor was a healthy Caucasian. Three pairs of female monozygotic twins, all aged roughly 18 to 29 years, were included in the twin cohort. CD4+ and CD8+ T cell populations were isolated with positive isolation kits from Invitrogen. These data were likewise used in another study, on yellow fever vaccine responses in identical twins. Reported in the second study: The authors reported that the T cell response to vaccination in identical twins appeared partly convergent and partly personalized. The study precisely tracked vaccine-responding T cell clones in identical twins.

This sequence uses TRBV3-1 and TRBJ2-7; the junction holds 8 bases that match TRBD2. This clonotype was sampled from a woman aged 18-30 years in good health. Sequenced input: CD4+ T cells sorted from blood. In nucleotide form, the sequence is TGTGCCAGCAGCCCGCGGGCCAGCGGGGGAACGGTTGAGCAGTACTTC. The translation is CASSPRASGGTVEQYF.